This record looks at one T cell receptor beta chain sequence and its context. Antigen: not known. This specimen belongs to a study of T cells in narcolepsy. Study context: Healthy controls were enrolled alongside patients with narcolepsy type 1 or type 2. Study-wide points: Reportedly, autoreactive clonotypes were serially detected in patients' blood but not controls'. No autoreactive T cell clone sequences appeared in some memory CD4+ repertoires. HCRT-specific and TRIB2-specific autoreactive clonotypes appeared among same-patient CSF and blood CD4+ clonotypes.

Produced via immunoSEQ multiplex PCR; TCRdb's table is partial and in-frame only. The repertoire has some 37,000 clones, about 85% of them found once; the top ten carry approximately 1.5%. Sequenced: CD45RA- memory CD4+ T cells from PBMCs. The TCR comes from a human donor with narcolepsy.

The CDR3 reads CASSPGPAGSPLHF. CDR3 coding DNA: TGTGCCAGTAGTCCGGGTCCTGCTGGTTCACCCCTCCACTTT. The chain couples TRBV19 to TRBJ1-6; D is ambiguous. CDR3 length equals 14 residues. Germline lookup yields CDR1 LNHDA and CDR2 SQIVND (reference sequence). Trimming shortened V by 5 bases and J by 9 bases, and 14 bases separated the two germline ends.